This paragraph covers one TCR beta chain sequence. The antigen is undetermined. The junction shows a germline mismatch at one end, possibly a read error. From germline, CDR1 is SEHNR and CDR2 FQNEAQ (reference sequence). The length of the CDR3 is 15 residues. Study-wide points: Tumor-infiltrating Treg TCR alpha and beta sequences overlapped most with tumor naive CD4+ T cells, then blood naive. In terms of TCR gene usage, tumor memory CD4+ T cells clustered together with blood and lymph node memory CD4+ cells, as well as with lymph node naive CD4+ cells.

Constant-region reverse primers amplified full-length variable regions, followed by semi-nested Nested Universal Primer A PCR. TCRdb processed the 5' RACE reads anew with MiXCR; each CDR3 protein has one entry. The sample includes around 29,000 distinct CDR3 sequences, roughly 24% seen only once; the top ten take 3.5% to 4%. The sequencing sample was made of naive CD4+ T cells sorted from a lymph node. The subset denotes: naive CD4+ T cells, CD4+CD45RA+CD25-. V is TRBV7-9 and J is TRBJ2-1; the D call may be TRBD1 or TRBD2 (5 bases each). The origin of this receptor is a female donor with breast cancer. As DNA, the CDR3 is TGTGTCAGCAGCCCGAGGTTGGGGGACCTCAATGAGCAGTTCTTC. It specifies CVSSPRLGDLNEQFF.